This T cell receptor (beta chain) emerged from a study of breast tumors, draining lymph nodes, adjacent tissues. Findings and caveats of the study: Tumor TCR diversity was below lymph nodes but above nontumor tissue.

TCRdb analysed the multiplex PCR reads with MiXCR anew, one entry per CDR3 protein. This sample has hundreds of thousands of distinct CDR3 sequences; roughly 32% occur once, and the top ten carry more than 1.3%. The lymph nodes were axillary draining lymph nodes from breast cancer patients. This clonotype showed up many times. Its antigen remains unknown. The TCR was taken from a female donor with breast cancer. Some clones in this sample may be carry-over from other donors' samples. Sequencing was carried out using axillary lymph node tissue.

CDR3 DNA sequence: TGTGCCAGCAGCTTAGGCGGACAGGGGGGCTACGAGCAGTACTTC. This codes for CASSLGGQGGYEQYF. This rearrangement joins TRBV11-2 to TRBJ2-7; 10 bases are shared with TRBD1. The CDR3 is made up of 15 amino acids. In germline, CDR1 is SGHAT, CDR2 FQNNGV. The ends lost 1 base at V and 3 bases at J; junction bases unmatched: 3.